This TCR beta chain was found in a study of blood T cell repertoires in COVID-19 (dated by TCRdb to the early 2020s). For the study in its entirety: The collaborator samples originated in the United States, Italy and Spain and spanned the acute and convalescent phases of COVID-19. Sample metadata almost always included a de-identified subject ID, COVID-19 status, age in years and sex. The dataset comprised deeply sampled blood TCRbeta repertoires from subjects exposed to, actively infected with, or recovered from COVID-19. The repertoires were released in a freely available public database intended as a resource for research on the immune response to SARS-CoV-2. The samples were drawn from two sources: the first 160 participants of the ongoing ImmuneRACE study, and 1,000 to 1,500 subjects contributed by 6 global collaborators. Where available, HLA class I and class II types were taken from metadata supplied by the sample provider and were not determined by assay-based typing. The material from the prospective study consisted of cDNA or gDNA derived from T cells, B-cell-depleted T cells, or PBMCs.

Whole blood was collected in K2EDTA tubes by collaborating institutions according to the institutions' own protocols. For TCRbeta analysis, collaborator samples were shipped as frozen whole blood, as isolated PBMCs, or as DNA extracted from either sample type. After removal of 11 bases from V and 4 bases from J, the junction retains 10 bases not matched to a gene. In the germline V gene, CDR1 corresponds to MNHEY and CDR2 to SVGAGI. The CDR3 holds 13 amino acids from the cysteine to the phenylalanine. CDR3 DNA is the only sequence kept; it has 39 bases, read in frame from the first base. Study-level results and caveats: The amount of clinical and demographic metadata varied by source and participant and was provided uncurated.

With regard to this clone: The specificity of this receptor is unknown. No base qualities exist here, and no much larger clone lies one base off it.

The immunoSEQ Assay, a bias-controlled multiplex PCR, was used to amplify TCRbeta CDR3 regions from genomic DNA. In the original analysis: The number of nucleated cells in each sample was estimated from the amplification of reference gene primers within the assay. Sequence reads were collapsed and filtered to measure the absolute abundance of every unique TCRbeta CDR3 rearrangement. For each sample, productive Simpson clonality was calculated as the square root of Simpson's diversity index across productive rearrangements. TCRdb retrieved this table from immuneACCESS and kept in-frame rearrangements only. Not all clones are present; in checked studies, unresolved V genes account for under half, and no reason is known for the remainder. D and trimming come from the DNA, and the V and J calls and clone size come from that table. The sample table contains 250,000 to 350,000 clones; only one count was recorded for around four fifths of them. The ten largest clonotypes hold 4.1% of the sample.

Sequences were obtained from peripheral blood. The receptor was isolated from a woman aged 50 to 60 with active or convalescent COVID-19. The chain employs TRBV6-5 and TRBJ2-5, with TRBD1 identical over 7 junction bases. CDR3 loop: CAALRGQGETQYF. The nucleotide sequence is TGTGCCGCTTTGAGGGGGCAAGGAGAGACCCAGTACTTC.